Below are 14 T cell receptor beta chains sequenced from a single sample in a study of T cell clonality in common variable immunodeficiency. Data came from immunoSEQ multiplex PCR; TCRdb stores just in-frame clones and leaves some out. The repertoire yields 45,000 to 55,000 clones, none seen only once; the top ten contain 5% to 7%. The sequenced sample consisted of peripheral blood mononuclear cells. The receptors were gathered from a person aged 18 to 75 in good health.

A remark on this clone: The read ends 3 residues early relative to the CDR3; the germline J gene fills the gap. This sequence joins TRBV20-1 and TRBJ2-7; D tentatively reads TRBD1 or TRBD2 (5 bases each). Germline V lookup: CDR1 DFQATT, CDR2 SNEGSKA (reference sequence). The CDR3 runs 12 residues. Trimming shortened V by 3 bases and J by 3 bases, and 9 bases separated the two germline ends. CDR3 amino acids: CSARQGVYEQYF. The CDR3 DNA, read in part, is TGCAGTGCTAGGCAGGGAGTCTACGAG.

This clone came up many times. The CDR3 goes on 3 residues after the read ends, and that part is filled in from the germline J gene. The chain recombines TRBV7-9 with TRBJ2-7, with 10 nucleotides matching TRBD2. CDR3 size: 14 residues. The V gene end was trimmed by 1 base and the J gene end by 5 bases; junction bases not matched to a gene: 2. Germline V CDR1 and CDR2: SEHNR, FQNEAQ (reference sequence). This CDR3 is CASSLVLAGDEQYF. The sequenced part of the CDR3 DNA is TGTGCCAGCAGCTTAGTGCTAGCGGGAGACGAG.

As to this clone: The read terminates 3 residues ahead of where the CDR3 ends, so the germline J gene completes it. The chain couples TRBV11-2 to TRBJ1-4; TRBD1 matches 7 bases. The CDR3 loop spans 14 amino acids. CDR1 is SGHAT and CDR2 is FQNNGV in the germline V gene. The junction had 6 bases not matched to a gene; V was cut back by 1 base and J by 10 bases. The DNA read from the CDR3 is TGTGCCAGCAGCTTAGCCCAGGGGGATGGAAAA. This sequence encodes CASSLAQGDGK. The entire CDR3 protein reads CASSLAQGDGKLFF.

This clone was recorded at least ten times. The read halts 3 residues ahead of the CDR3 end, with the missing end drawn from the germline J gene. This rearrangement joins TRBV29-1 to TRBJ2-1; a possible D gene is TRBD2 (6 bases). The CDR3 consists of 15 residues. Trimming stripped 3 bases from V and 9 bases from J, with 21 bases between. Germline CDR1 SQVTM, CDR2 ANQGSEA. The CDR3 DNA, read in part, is TGCAGCGTTGATGTTGAGGCGGGACCCGGGGGTGAG. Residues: CSVDVEAGPGGE. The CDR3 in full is CSVDVEAGPGGEQFF.

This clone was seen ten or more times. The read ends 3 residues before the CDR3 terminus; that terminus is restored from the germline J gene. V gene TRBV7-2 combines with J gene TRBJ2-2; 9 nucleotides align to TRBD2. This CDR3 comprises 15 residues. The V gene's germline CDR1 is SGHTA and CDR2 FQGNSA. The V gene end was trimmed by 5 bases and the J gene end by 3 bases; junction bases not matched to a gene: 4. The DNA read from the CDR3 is TGTGCCAGCAGCCAGACTAGCGGCTACACCGGGGAG. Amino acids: CASSQTSGYTGE. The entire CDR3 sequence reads CASSQTSGYTGELFF.

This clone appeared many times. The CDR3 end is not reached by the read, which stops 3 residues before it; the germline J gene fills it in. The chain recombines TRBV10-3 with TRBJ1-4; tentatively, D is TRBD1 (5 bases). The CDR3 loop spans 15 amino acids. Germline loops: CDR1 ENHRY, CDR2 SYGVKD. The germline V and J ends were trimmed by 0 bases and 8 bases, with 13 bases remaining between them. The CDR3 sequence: CAISESTGVGEKLFF. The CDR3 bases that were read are TGTGCCATCAGTGAGTCGACGGGGGTGGGGGAAAAA.

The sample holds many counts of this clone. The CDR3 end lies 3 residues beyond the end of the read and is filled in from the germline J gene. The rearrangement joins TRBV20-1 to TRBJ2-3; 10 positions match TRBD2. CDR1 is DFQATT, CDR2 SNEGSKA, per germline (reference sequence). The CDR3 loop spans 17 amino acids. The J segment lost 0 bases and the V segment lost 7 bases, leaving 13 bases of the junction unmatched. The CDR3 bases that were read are TGCAGTGGGGAAGGGGTAGCGGGAGGCACTAGCACAGATACG. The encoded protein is CSGEGVAGGTSTDT. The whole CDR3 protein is CSGEGVAGGTSTDTQYF.

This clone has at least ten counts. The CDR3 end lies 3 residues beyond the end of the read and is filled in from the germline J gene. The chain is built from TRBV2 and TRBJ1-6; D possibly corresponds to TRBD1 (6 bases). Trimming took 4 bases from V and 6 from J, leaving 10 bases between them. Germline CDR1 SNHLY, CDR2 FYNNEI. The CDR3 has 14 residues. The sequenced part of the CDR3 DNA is TGTGCCAGCAGTGTTCAGGGGCTTAATTCACCC. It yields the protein CASSVQGLNSP. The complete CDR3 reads CASSVQGLNSPLHF.

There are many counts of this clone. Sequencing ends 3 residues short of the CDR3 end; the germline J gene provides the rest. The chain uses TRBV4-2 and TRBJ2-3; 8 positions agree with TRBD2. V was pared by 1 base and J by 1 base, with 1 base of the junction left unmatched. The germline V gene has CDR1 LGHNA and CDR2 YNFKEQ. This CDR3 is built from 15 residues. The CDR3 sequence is CASSQGAGGTDTQYF. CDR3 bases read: TGTGCCAGCAGCCAAGGAGCGGGGGGCACAGATACG.

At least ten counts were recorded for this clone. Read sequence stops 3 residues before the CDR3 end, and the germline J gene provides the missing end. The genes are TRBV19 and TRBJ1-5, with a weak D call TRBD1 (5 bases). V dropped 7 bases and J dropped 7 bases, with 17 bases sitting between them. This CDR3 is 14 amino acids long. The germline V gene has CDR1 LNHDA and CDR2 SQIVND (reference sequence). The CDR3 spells CASTPYGGNQPQHF. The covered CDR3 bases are TGTGCCAGTACCCCCTACGGGGGAAACCAGCCC.

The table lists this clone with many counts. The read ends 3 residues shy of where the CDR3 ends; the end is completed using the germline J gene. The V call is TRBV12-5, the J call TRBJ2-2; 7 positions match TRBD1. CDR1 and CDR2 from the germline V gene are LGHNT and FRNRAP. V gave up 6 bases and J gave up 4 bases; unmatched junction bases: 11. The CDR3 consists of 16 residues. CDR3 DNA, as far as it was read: TGTGCTAGTGGCAACGACAGGGCGGAGACCACCGGGGAG. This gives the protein CASGNDRAETTGE. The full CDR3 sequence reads CASGNDRAETTGELFF.

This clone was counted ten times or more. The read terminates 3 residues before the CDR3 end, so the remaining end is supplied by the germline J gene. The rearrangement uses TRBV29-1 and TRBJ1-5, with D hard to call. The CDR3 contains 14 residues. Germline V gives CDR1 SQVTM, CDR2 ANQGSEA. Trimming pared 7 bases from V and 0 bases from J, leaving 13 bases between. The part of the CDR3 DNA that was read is TGCAGCGCCGCGGAGGCTTATAGCAATCAGCCC. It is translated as CSAAEAYSNQP. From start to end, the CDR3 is CSAAEAYSNQPQHF.

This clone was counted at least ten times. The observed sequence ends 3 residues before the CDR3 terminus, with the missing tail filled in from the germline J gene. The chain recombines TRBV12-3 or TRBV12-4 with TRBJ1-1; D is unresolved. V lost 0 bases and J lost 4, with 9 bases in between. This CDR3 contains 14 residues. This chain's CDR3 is CASSLALQATEAFF. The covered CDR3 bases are TGTGCCAGCAGTTTAGCGCTTCAGGCCACTGAA.

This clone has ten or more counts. CDR3 residues: CSASRAGASEQYF. The DNA read from the CDR3 is TGCAGTGCTAGTAGAGCGGGAGCGAGCGAG. This chain connects TRBV20-1 to TRBJ2-7; 8 bases agree with TRBD2. Coverage ceases 3 residues before the CDR3 finishes, and the germline J gene fills in the end. The CDR3 spans 13 residues. Germline CDR1 is DFQATT and CDR2 is SNEGSKA (reference sequence). J gave up 6 bases and V 3 bases, and 7 bases lay outside the gene matches.